The 18 T cell receptor beta chains given below trace back to one sample, sequenced in a study of T cells in localized non-small cell lung cancer (dated by TCRdb to the early 2020s). Libraries were prepared through the immunoSEQ multiplex PCR assay. TCRdb holds this immuneACCESS table with in-frame rearrangements only. Some clones are missing; in checked studies, unresolved V genes explain under half, and the rest has no known cause. The sample yields roughly 35,000 clones; roughly 92% were counted once. Clones ranked in the top ten supply roughly 7.4% of the sample. The sample was peripheral blood, taken before any cancer treatment. These receptors originate from a female donor older than 55 with stage I lung adenocarcinoma.

The rearrangement joins TRBV4-1 to TRBJ2-7, with 10 bases fitting TRBD1. The CDR3 consists of 17 residues. V dropped 4 bases and J dropped 0; count of bases not matched to a gene: 9. Germline-derived CDR1 and CDR2 are MGHRA and YSYEKL. DNA of the CDR3: TGCGCCAGCAGCCCCGGGGGCGGGACAGGGGTCTCCTACGAGCAGTACGTC. Translating it yields CASSPGGGTGVSYEQYV.

This clone has just a few counts. The rearrangement uses TRBV13 and TRBJ2-7; no reliable D call. V shed 0 bases and J shed 2 bases, with 11 bases lying between them. CDR3 length equals 15 residues. Germline V gene lookup returns CDR1 PRHDT and CDR2 FYEKMQ (reference sequence). CDR3: CASSLGGTKPYEQYF. For the CDR3, the DNA is TGTGCCAGCAGCTTAGGAGGCACCAAACCCTACGAGCAGTACTTC.

V and J are TRBV6-5 and TRBJ1-2; weak D call: TRBD1 (6 bases). The CDR3 sequence is 15 residues long. Trimming removed 6 bases from V and 2 bases from J, with 16 bases in between. The germline V gene encodes CDR1 MNHEY and CDR2 SVGAGI. For the CDR3, the DNA is TGTGCCAGCAGCCTTCACTCGGACAGAAACTATGGCTACACCTTC. It specifies CASSLHSDRNYGYTF.

The chain uses TRBV27 and TRBJ1-5, with unresolved D. CDR1 and CDR2 from the germline V gene are MNHEY and SMNVEV (reference sequence). This CDR3 spans 12 amino acids. The V end lost 9 bases, the J end lost 5 bases, and 11 bases lay between the germline ends. CDR3 protein: CARDRGYQPQHF. DNA of the CDR3: TGTGCCAGAGACCGGGGTTATCAGCCCCAGCATTTT.

This chain uses TRBV9 with TRBJ2-5, with TRBD2 matching over 10 bases. This CDR3 region has 16 residues. Germline CDR1 reads SGDLS; CDR2 reads YYNGEE. J gave up 4 bases and V 0 bases, and 6 bases lay outside the gene matches. The CDR3 region is CASSVASGGARETQYF. DNA of the CDR3: TGTGCCAGCAGCGTAGCTAGCGGGGGTGCTAGAGAGACCCAGTACTTC.

V is TRBV7-9 and J is TRBJ1-3, with D maybe TRBD1 (5 bases). The CDR3 consists of 16 residues. Per the germline V gene, CDR1 is SEHNR and CDR2 is FQNEAQ (reference sequence). V was clipped by 5 bases and J by 4 bases, with 18 bases between them. CDR3 amino acids: CASSQSDRTKGNTIYF. The CDR3 DNA is TGTGCCAGCAGCCAGTCTGACAGAACGAAGGGAAACACCATATATTTT. The variable domain in full, completed from reference TRBV7-9 and TRBJ1-3, reads DTGVSQNPRHKITKRGQNVTFRCDPISEHNRLYWYRQTLGQGPEFLTYFQNEAQLEKSRLLSDRFSAERPKGSFSTLEIQRTEQGDSAMYLCASSQSDRTKGNTIYFGEGSWLTVV.

The table lists this clone with a count of one. This chain connects TRBV11-2 to TRBJ2-5; 7 nucleotides align to TRBD1. The ends lost 5 bases at V and 3 bases at J; junction bases unmatched: 3. The CDR3 consists of 13 residues. Germline CDR1 SGHAT, CDR2 FQNNGV. The CDR3: CASSRDREETQYF. In DNA form, the CDR3 reads TGTGCCAGCAGCCGAGACAGGGAAGAGACCCAGTACTTC.

CDR3: CASSPRDRFRNEQFF. DNA of the CDR3: TGTGCCAGCAGTCCACGGGACAGGTTTCGCAATGAGCAGTTCTTC. The chain joins TRBV6-5 to TRBJ2-1; 8 positions agree with TRBD1. Germline CDR1 and CDR2: MNHEY and SVGAGI. This CDR3 is built from 15 residues. Unmatched junction bases numbered 9, after V lost 5 bases and J lost 6 bases.

The genes are TRBV27 and TRBJ2-7; D ambiguous. Per the germline V gene, CDR1 is MNHEY and CDR2 is SMNVEV (reference sequence). Trimming stripped 3 bases from V and 0 bases from J, with 6 bases between. The CDR3 covers 13 residues. CDR3 coding DNA: TGTGCCAGCAGTTTCGGCATCTCCTACGAGCAGTACTTC. Protein: CASSFGISYEQYF.

This chain links TRBV2 with TRBJ1-1; 8 bases fit TRBD1. The CDR3 covers 14 residues. The V gene's germline CDR1 is SNHLY and CDR2 FYNNEI. The V segment lost 4 bases and the J segment 3 bases; nucleotides outside the gene matches: 4. CDR3 sequence (DNA): TGTGCCAGCAGTGTTCAGGGGGCGCACACTGAAGCTTTCTTT. Amino acids: CASSVQGAHTEAFF.

This clone was picked up a small number of times. The chain uses TRBV6-5 and TRBJ1-2, with TRBD1 as a possible D gene (5 bases). The CDR3 has 15 amino acids. The germline V gene has CDR1 MNHEY and CDR2 SVGAGI. The V end was cut by 2 bases, the J end by 4 bases, with 14 bases between. The CDR3 coding sequence is TGTGCCAGCAGTTACAGAGGGGAATGGTCCTATGGCTACACCTTC. Amino acids: CASSYRGEWSYGYTF.

The table lists this clone with a count of one. V is TRBV5-1 and J is TRBJ1-2, with no clear D. This CDR3 has 14 residues. V lost 4 bases and J 2 bases, leaving 12 bases between the germline ends. Germline-derived CDR1 and CDR2 are SGHRS and YFSETQ. CDR3 in amino acids: CASSRGQDNYGYTF. DNA of the CDR3: TGCGCCAGCAGCCGGGGTCAGGACAACTATGGCTACACCTTC.

This sequence joins TRBV5-1 and TRBJ1-1, with 11 nucleotides matching TRBD1. J gave up 0 bases and V 4 bases, and 11 bases lay outside the gene matches. Germline V CDR1 and CDR2: SGHRS, YFSETQ. CDR3 length: 18 residues. The CDR3 region is CASSLGQGAALMNTEAFF. CDR3 in DNA: TGCGCCAGCAGCCTAGGACAGGGGGCGGCTTTGATGAACACTGAAGCTTTCTTT. Supplemented by reference TRBV5-1 and TRBJ1-1, the full variable domain reads KAGVTQTPRYLIKTRGQQVTLSCSPISGHRSVSWYQQTPGQGLQFLFEYFSETQRNKGNFPGRFSGRQFSNSRSEMNVSTLELGDSALYLCASSLGQGAALMNTEAFFGQGTRLTVV.

The genes are TRBV12-2 and TRBJ2-1; the D call in the table, TRBD1, was not verified against the DNA. TRBV12-2 is recorded as a pseudogene. The CDR3 is 18 amino acids. CDR3 nucleotide sequence: TGTGCAAGTCGCTTCAAAGCTACCCGGGACAGGGGTTTGAATGAGCAGTTCTTC. Its translation: CASRFKATRDRGLNEQFF.

The V gene is TRBV7-6, the J gene TRBJ2-5; 14 bases align to TRBD2. This CDR3 comprises 17 residues. Trimming took 1 base from V and 2 from J; bases not matched to a gene: 3. Per the germline V gene, CDR1 is SGHVS and CDR2 is FNYEAQ. CDR3 nucleotides: TGTGCCAGCAGCTTAGGGGGACTAGCGGGGGTTCAAGAGACCCAGTACTTC. It encodes CASSLGGLAGVQETQYF.

The chain links TRBV20-1 to TRBJ2-1, with D tentatively TRBD1 (5 bases). V lost 5 bases to trimming and J lost 8 bases, with 10 bases between them. The germline V gene has CDR1 DFQATT and CDR2 SNEGSKA (reference sequence). CDR3 length equals 11 residues. CDR3 sequence (DNA): TGCAGTGCTTTATTGGGGCATGAGCAGTTCTTC. Amino acids: CSALLGHEQFF.

The table lists this clone with a count of one. V usage is TRBV6-6 and J usage is TRBJ2-5; 8 nucleotides align to TRBD2. The CDR3 is 15 residues long. V lost 2 bases to trimming and J lost 5 bases; unmatched junction nucleotides: 7. Germline V gives CDR1 MNHNY, CDR2 SVGAGI (reference sequence). In DNA, the CDR3 is TGTGCCAGCAGTTACCTGGCGGGGGGTTTGGAGACCCAGTACTTC. This gives the protein CASSYLAGGLETQYF.

V gene TRBV11-2 combines with J gene TRBJ1-6; D is ambiguous. This CDR3 is 15 amino acids long. The germline V and J ends were trimmed by 5 bases and 1 base, with 9 bases remaining between them. CDR1 and CDR2 from the germline V gene are SGHAT and FQNNGV. The CDR3 nucleotides are TGTGCCAGCAGCCTAGTCGGATCCTATAATTCACCCCTCCACTTT. Its protein is CASSLVGSYNSPLHF.